This T cell receptor (beta chain) was sequenced in a study of T cells after yellow fever vaccination. The CDR3 totals 15 residues. Per the germline V gene, CDR1 is SGHKS and CDR2 is YYEKEE (reference sequence). Trimming stripped 3 bases from V and 3 bases from J, with 14 bases between. MiXCR, run by TCRdb on the 5' RACE reads, gives a single entry per CDR3 protein. The sample has around 600,000 distinct CDR3 sequences; roughly an eighth are singletons. This clonotype was detected ten times or more. Its antigen is not identified. Study-wide findings and caveats: Reappearance after the booster was observed for most primary-vaccination clones (roughly 97% CD4, around 90% CD8).

The sample in question was PBMCs, obtained on the day of the yellow fever booster vaccination. This chain links TRBV5-5 with TRBJ2-3; possibly TRBD1 for D (5 bases). The receptor's source is a man between 25 and 39 years old who received the YFV17D yellow fever vaccine. CDR3 in DNA: TGTGCCAGCAGCTCAAGCGCCAGGGTGACAGATACGCAGTATTTT. Protein: CASSSSARVTDTQYF. Variable domain in full (rest from reference TRBV5-5 and TRBJ2-3): DAGVTQSPTHLIKTRGQQVTLRCSPISGHKSVSWYQQVLGQGPQFIFQYYEKEERGRGNFPDRFSARQFPNYSSELNVNALLLGDSALYLCASSSSARVTDTQYFGPGTRLTVL.